This T cell receptor (beta chain) was retrieved from a study of T cell responses to AZD1222 COVID-19 vaccine. General study points: The reported proportion of spike-specific TCRs targeting unmutated variant regions was nearly half. With dominance at 160-218 and 743-854, vaccine-associated CD4 TCRs spanned spike. Possibly, clonal diversity was underestimated; donors were largely white British and included more females. Two AZD1222 administrations were followed by greater Spike-specific TCR breadth and depth.

The method was immunoSEQ multiplex PCR; TCRdb's version includes in-frame clones alone and lacks a portion of them. The sample consists of some 150,000 clones, around 89% of them appearing once. About this clone itself: Antigen specificity is unknown.

The CDR3 consists of 15 residues. The ends were cut back, 0 bases at V and 5 bases at J, with 11 bases in the middle. Germline CDR1 and CDR2: SGDLS and YYNGEE. This receptor was obtained from an adult in good health. The chain uses TRBV9 and TRBJ1-4; the D gene is possibly TRBD1 (6 bases). The sequences come from peripheral blood, collected on day 0 of AZD1222 vaccination. The CDR3 is CASSVAGTLNEKLFF. The CDR3, as DNA: TGTGCCAGCAGCGTAGCCGGGACACTCAATGAAAAACTGTTTTTT.